This T cell receptor (beta chain) comes out of a study of blood T cell repertoires in COVID-19. Study overall: T cells, B-cell-depleted T cells, or PBMCs supplied cDNA or gDNA.

Original data processing: Scientists estimated how many nucleated cells there were by amplifying reference gene primers. TCRdb keeps only in-frame clones here, not all; method: immunoSEQ multiplex PCR. The V and J calls and the clone size are those of that table, but D and trimming were determined from the DNA. The sample consists of about 110,000 clones, around 87% of them appearing once. The TCR comes from a woman older than 75 with acute or convalescent COVID-19. Sequenced: peripheral blood.

The CDR3, as DNA: TGTGCCAGCCAAGGAGAGGGGGCAGAAGATACGCAGTATTTT. Translated, it gives CASQGEGAEDTQYF. The genes are TRBV27 and TRBJ2-3, with TRBD1 matching 7 bases. CDR1 and CDR2 (germline): MNHEY, SMNVEV (reference sequence). The J segment lost 5 bases and the V segment lost 8 bases, leaving 10 bases of the junction unmatched. This CDR3 has 14 amino acids.